In its sample, the clone carrying this T cell receptor beta chain was seen a few times. Its antigen is unidentified. The data are from a study of spatial heterogeneity in lung cancer. Study as a whole: Follow-up PBMC samples were sequenced when available, at a median of approximately two years after resection. Alpha-chain sequences were consistently detected less often than beta-chain sequences.

One entry per CDR3 protein results from TCRdb running MiXCR on the 5' RACE reads. The data show fewer than 45,000 distinct CDR3 sequences, over 9.5% seen once. Sample time point: blood at routine non-recurrence follow-up after resection. The study's findings and limits: Ubiquitous, expanded tumor-derived TCRs were more frequently observed in blood at resection than at follow-up.

The sequences come from PBMCs, collected at follow-up. This clonotype originated in a female donor with early-stage non-small cell lung cancer.

In nucleotides, the CDR3 is TGTGCCATTGGCGGGGGAGATACGCAGTATTTT. Translated, it gives CAIGGGDTQYF. The chain links TRBV11-2 to TRBJ2-3; TRBD2 matches 7 bases. The CDR3 loop spans 11 amino acids. The J segment lost 5 bases and the V segment lost 10 bases, leaving 3 bases of the junction unmatched. The germline CDR1 and CDR2 sequences are SGHAT and FQNNGV.